The present TCR beta chain was sequenced within a study of Graves' ophthalmopathy and Graves' hyperthyroidism. Overall study context: Samples of peripheral blood were obtained at initial diagnosis, prior to treatment of any kind.

Amplification of the TCR beta CDR3 regions used RNA transcripts (as template). After a first-round RT-PCR with HTBI primers, a second-round multiplex PCR was run. TCRdb fed the multiplex PCR reads into MiXCR, producing one record per CDR3 protein. Of hundreds of thousands of distinct CDR3 sequences in the sample, roughly 39% were seen once. The authors diagnosed from clinical symptoms, serum thyroxine, TRAb, thyroid ultrasound and orbital computed tomography. The CDR3 loop spans 15 amino acids. Between the trimmed V and J ends, which lost 1 base and 0 bases, there was a span of 9 bases. Germline V CDR1 and CDR2: MGHRA, YSYEKL. Study-level findings and limits: Blood contained most expanded thyroid clonotypes exceeding 0.001 frequency.

As regards this clonotype: Antigen: not known.

The chain combines TRBV4-1 with TRBJ1-2; maybe TRBD1 (5 bases). This sequence was found in an adult man with Graves' ophthalmopathy. The sequenced sample consisted of peripheral blood. CDR3 nucleotide sequence: TGCGCCAGCAGCCAAGTAGACAGAGCTAACTATGGCTACACCTTC. It specifies CASSQVDRANYGYTF.